The next 17 T cell receptor beta chains were all read from a single sample in a study of cytomegalovirus exposure and HLA in healthy donors. Primers included in the PCR were 60 Vbeta and 13 Jbeta primers. Only in-frame clones appear in the TCRdb table, and some are missing; sequencing was by immunoSEQ multiplex PCR. The table shows around 150,000 clones, with approximately 81% occurring only once. Sample: PBMCs. These receptors were taken from a woman aged 25 to 45 in good health and CMV-seropositive.

Comment on this clone: The junction differs from germline at one of its ends, possibly a read error. Additional DNA sequences in this sample encode the identical CDR3. The chain combines TRBV9 with TRBJ1-2; the D gene is possibly TRBD1 (6 bases). In germline, CDR1 is SGDLS, CDR2 YYNGEE. There are 13 residues in the CDR3. The CDR3 DNA reads as TGCGCCAGCAGCGTAGACAGGAACTATGGCTACACCTTC. Protein sequence: CASSVDRNYGYTF.

This chain links TRBV5-6 with TRBJ1-1; 7 bases align to TRBD1. CDR3 length equals 15 residues. The trim removed 5 bases at V and 2 bases at J, leaving 9 bases unmatched. Germline lookup yields CDR1 SGHDT and CDR2 YYEEEE. The CDR3 here is CASRRGRWGNTEAFF. In DNA form, the CDR3 reads TGTGCCAGCAGAAGGGGGCGATGGGGCAACACTGAAGCTTTCTTT.

The chain joins TRBV18 to TRBJ1-4, with TRBD1 as a possible D gene (5 bases). The CDR3 consists of 15 residues. Trimming took 3 bases from V and 1 from J, leaving 9 bases between them. Germline CDR1 KGHSH, CDR2 LQKENI. In DNA, the CDR3 is TGTGCCAGCTCACCCCCCAGGGAAACTAATGAAAAACTGTTTTTT. Protein product: CASSPPRETNEKLFF.

This clone was recorded only once. This chain connects TRBV6-1 to TRBJ1-1; perhaps TRBD1 as D (5 bases). The CDR3 totals 14 residues. Trimming stripped 2 bases from V and 2 bases from J, with 9 bases between. The germline CDR1 and CDR2 sequences are MNHNS and SASEGT. For the CDR3, the DNA is TGTGCCAGCAGTGAATCTACAGGTAACACTGAAGCTTTCTTT. Amino acid sequence: CASSESTGNTEAFF.

The chain carries TRBV19 and TRBJ2-3; tentatively, D is TRBD2 (6 bases). The germline V gene has CDR1 LNHDA and CDR2 SQIVND (reference sequence). CDR3 length: 15 residues. With 5 bases removed from V and 2 bases from J, the gap between germline ends came to 14 bases. CDR3: CASSRRRGSTDTQYF. As DNA, the CDR3 is TGTGCCAGTAGTCGCCGACGGGGGTCCACAGATACGCAGTATTTT.

This clone was detected a few times. In DNA, the CDR3 is TGTGCCAGCAGCTTAAATCAGGGGACACTGGGTACCCAGTACTTC. Amino acids: CASSLNQGTLGTQYF. This chain links TRBV7-3 with TRBJ2-5, with D possibly matching TRBD1 (6 bases). CDR1 is SGHTA and CDR2 is FQGTGA in the germline V gene. Trimming left V 1 base short and J 8 bases short, with 17 bases between. This CDR3 comprises 15 residues.

V is TRBV2 and J is TRBJ1-4; 9 positions match TRBD1. Trimming at V came to 3 bases and at J to 13 bases, leaving 6 bases not matched to a gene. The germline V gene encodes CDR1 SNHLY and CDR2 FYNNEI. This CDR3 comprises 13 residues. The CDR3, as DNA: TGTGCCAGCAGTGACCGGGACAGGGATGGACTGTTTTTT. Its translation is CASSDRDRDGLFF.

The gene calls are TRBV4-2 and TRBJ2-1, with 8 bases fitting TRBD2. V shed 0 bases and J 4 bases; nucleotides not matched to a gene: 5. Per germline, CDR1 LGHNA and CDR2 YNFKEQ. The CDR3 has 16 amino acids. CDR3 nucleotides: TGTGCCAGCAGCCAAGAAGGACGGGGGGGATACAATGAGCAGTTCTTC. Amino acid sequence: CASSQEGRGGYNEQFF.

V gene TRBV29-1 combines with J gene TRBJ1-1; D might be TRBD1 (6 bases). The germline V and J ends were trimmed by 6 bases and 2 bases, with 13 bases remaining between them. Germline V gene lookup returns CDR1 SQVTM and CDR2 ANQGSEA. The CDR3 has 13 residues. CDR3 protein: CSVLRQENTEAFF. The DNA for the CDR3 is TGCAGCGTATTACGACAGGAAAACACTGAAGCTTTCTTT.

The J gene is TRBJ2-7, the V gene TRBV27; D not certain. Trimming cost V 0 bases and J 3 bases, with 12 bases left between them. The CDR3 spans 15 residues. Germline V gives CDR1 MNHEY, CDR2 SMNVEV (reference sequence). CDR3 nucleotide sequence: TGTGCCAGCAGTTTATCCCACACATATAACTACGAGCAGTACTTC. Protein: CASSLSHTYNYEQYF.

This clone appeared a few times. The rearrangement uses TRBV9 and TRBJ2-3; the D gene is possibly TRBD2 (5 bases). Germline loops: CDR1 SGDLS, CDR2 YYNGEE. The CDR3 sequence is 13 residues long. The V gene lost 4 bases and the J gene lost 3 bases, with 9 bases spanning the gap. CDR3: CASSWTLTDTQYF. CDR3 nucleotides: TGTGCCAGCAGCTGGACTCTAACAGATACGCAGTATTTT.

This chain uses TRBV5-1 with TRBJ2-1; 9 bases are a match to TRBD2. V shed 5 bases and J 3 bases; nucleotides not matched to a gene: 3. Germline V gene lookup returns CDR1 SGHRS and CDR2 YFSETQ. The length of the CDR3 is 14 residues. The CDR3 nucleotides read TGCGCCAGCAGGGCTAGCGGGGACTACAATGAGCAGTTCTTC. It codes for CASRASGDYNEQFF.

V usage is TRBV5-1 and J usage is TRBJ1-2; D call uncertain. V was cut by 1 base and J by 4 bases, with 14 bases left in between. The germline gives CDR1 SGHRS, CDR2 YFSETQ. The CDR3 is made up of 15 amino acids. CDR3 bases: TGCGCCAGCAGCTTGAATGCGGGCATGGGCTATGGCTACACCTTC. Translating gives CASSLNAGMGYGYTF.

The chain is built from TRBV7-3 and TRBJ1-2, with a weak D call TRBD1 (5 bases). Trimming removed 5 bases from V and 7 bases from J, with 14 bases in between. Germline-derived CDR1 and CDR2 are SGHTA and FQGTGA. The CDR3 length is 13 residues. CDR3 loop: CASSLRRGGGYTF. CDR3 DNA sequence: TGTGCCAGCAGCCTGCGGAGGGGCGGTGGCTACACCTTC.

This clone was seen just once. The chain recombines TRBV9 with TRBJ2-7, with a possible D match to TRBD2 (5 bases). V shed 3 bases and J shed 1 base, with 17 bases lying between them. The CDR3 runs to 16 residues. Germline V gives CDR1 SGDLS, CDR2 YYNGEE. The CDR3 DNA is TGTGCCAGCAGCGGAGGAGCCGCTAGCACATCCTACGAGCAGTACTTC. It translates to CASSGGAASTSYEQYF.

This rearrangement joins TRBV9 to TRBJ2-2; 8 positions match TRBD2. CDR1 and CDR2 (germline): SGDLS, YYNGEE. CDR3 length: 15 residues. J gave up 6 bases and V 1 base, and 5 bases lay outside the gene matches. The CDR3 region is CASSVPGLGPGELFF. The CDR3 coding sequence is TGTGCCAGCAGCGTACCGGGACTAGGGCCCGGGGAGCTGTTTTTT.

This clone was counted a few times. The chain is built from TRBV10-3 and TRBJ2-7, with 10 bases matching TRBD2. This CDR3 spans 14 amino acids. V lost 4 bases, J lost 3 bases, and 3 bases stayed unmatched. Germline lookup yields CDR1 ENHRY and CDR2 SYGVKD. CDR3: CAISVVAGGYEQYF. For the CDR3, the DNA is TGTGCCATCAGTGTAGTAGCGGGGGGCTACGAGCAGTACTTC.